A selection of T cell receptor beta chains follows, all from one sample in a study of T cell responses to AZD1222 COVID-19 vaccine. Assay used: immunoSEQ multiplex PCR; TCRdb lists only in-frame clones, some missing. There are more than 140,000 clones in the sample; more than 85% occur only once, and more than 0.7% lies in the top ten. Specimen: peripheral blood, collected on day 0 of MenACWY control vaccination. The receptors shown here come from an adult in good health. Each CDR3 is given with its conserved first and last residue. The order of the fields is D gene, J gene, V gene, clone size, CDR3 protein, CDR3 DNA. The D gene is left open where the match is weak. Where a row states a size, it is once, few, many or the class of an expanded clone; other rows omit it.

NA | TRBJ1-2 | TRBV4-3 | NA | CASSQEFRGNYGYTF | TGCGCCAGCAGCCAAGAGTTCCGGGGTAACTATGGCTACACCTTC
NA | TRBJ2-2 | TRBV5-6 | NA | CASSFVTADTGELFF | TGTGCCAGCAGCTTCGTGACAGCTGACACCGGGGAGCTGTTTTTT
NA | TRBJ2-2 | TRBV5-5 | once | CASSLGVGELFF | TGTGCCAGCAGCTTGGGGGTCGGGGAGCTGTTTTTT
TRBD1 | TRBJ2-1 | TRBV5-4 | NA | CASSSPTGTGDFQFF | TGTGCCAGCAGCTCCCCCACCGGGACAGGGGATTTCCAGTTCTTC
NA | TRBJ1-3 | TRBV7-3 | NA | CASSLQGGAGNTIYF | TGTGCCAGCAGCCTCCAAGGGGGGGCTGGAAACACCATATATTTT
NA | TRBJ1-2 | TRBV21-1 | NA | CASAGTKNYGYTF | TGTGCCAGCGCAGGTACAAAGAACTATGGCTACACCTTC
NA | TRBJ1-1 | TRBV28 | NA | CASSLWGKDTEAFF | TGTGCCAGCAGTTTATGGGGGAAAGACACTGAAGCTTTCTTT
NA | TRBJ2-7 | TRBV4-1 | NA | CASSQEQYSYEQYF | TGCGCCAGCAGCCAAGAACAGTACTCCTACGAGCAGTACTTC
TRBD1 | TRBJ1-3 | TRBV5-1 | once | CASSLGTASGNTIYF | TGCGCCAGCAGCCTGGGGACAGCCTCTGGAAACACCATATATTTT
TRBD1 | TRBJ1-2 | TRBV4-1 | NA | CASSQENIGTGMPYGYTF | TGCGCCAGCAGCCAAGAGAATATTGGGACAGGGATGCCCTATGGCTACACCTTC
NA | TRBJ1-4 | TRBV15 | NA | CATGLGKRRNEKLFF | TGTGCCACCGGTCTCGGGAAGAGGAGAAATGAAAAACTGTTTTTT
TRBD1 | TRBJ1-1 | TRBV10-3 | NA | CATVPGQGRNTEAFF | TGTGCCACCGTCCCGGGACAGGGACGGAACACTGAAGCTTTCTTT
NA | TRBJ2-5 | TRBV28 | NA | CASSFFDQETQYF | TGTGCCAGCAGTTTCTTTGACCAAGAGACCCAGTACTTC
TRBD1 | TRBJ2-1 | TRBV27 | NA | CASSRDRGREQFF | TGTGCCAGCAGTCGGGACAGGGGTAGGGAGCAGTTCTTC
NA | TRBJ2-5 | TRBV6-5 | NA | CASRDTRGETQYF | TGTGCCAGCCGGGACACACGAGGGGAGACCCAGTACTTC
NA | TRBJ1-6 | TRBV6-2/TRBV6-3 | once | CASSYRAGDNSPLHF | TGTGCCAGCAGTTACAGAGCAGGGGATAATTCACCCCTCCACTTT
TRBD1 | TRBJ1-6 | TRBV5-1 | once | CASSPGQGRSPLHF | TGCGCCAGCAGCCCGGGACAGGGTCGATCACCCCTCCACTTT
NA | TRBJ1-2 | TRBV9 | NA | CASSVQGFNYGYTF | TGTGCCAGCAGCGTACAGGGGTTCAACTATGGCTACACCTTC
NA | TRBJ1-4 | TRBV18 | NA | CASTTASEKLFF | TGTGCCAGCACCACCGCGAGTGAAAAACTGTTTTTT
NA | TRBJ1-1 | TRBV10-3 | NA | CAISGWQGITEAFF | TGTGCCATCTCTGGGTGGCAGGGAATAACTGAAGCTTTCTTT
NA | TRBJ2-3 | TRBV7-2 | NA | CASSLAGSSTDTQYF | TGTGCCAGCAGCTTAGCGGGGAGTAGCACAGATACGCAGTATTTT
NA | TRBJ2-7 | TRBV10-3 | NA | CAIRNRDGETIDEQYF | TGTGCCATCAGGAACAGGGACGGAGAGACCATTGACGAGCAGTACTTC
TRBD1 | TRBJ1-2 | TRBV28 | NA | CASSLRGQVGYTF | TGTGCCAGCAGTTTAAGGGGACAGGTTGGCTACACCTTC
TRBD2 | TRBJ2-7 | TRBV25-1 | NA | CASSECPIAGNSYEQYF | TGTGCCAGCAGTGAATGCCCCATAGCGGGTAATTCCTACGAGCAGTACTTC
NA | TRBJ1-1 | TRBV4-1 | NA | CASSQAYMNTEAFF | TGCGCCAGCAGCCAAGCCTATATGAACACTGAAGCTTTCTTT
NA | TRBJ2-7 | TRBV11-2 | NA | CASTIGGGQSYEQYF | TGTGCCAGCACCATTGGGGGGGGACAATCCTACGAGCAGTACTTC
NA | TRBJ2-2 | TRBV19 | NA | CASSKQESNTGELFF | TGTGCCAGTAGCAAGCAGGAATCTAACACCGGGGAGCTGTTTTTT
TRBD1 | TRBJ1-2 | TRBV5-1 | NA | CATGTEGNYGYTF | TGCGCCACTGGGACAGAGGGTAACTATGGCTACACCTTC
NA | TRBJ2-7 | TRBV4-3 | once | CASSQRSADEQYF | TGCGCCAGCAGCCAGAGGTCCGCCGACGAGCAGTACTTC
TRBD1 | TRBJ2-2 | TRBV6-5 | NA | CASSVGTGGTGELFF | TGTGCCAGCAGCGTGGGGACAGGGGGAACCGGGGAGCTGTTTTTT
TRBD2 | TRBJ2-7 | TRBV18 | NA | CASSPRTSGDEQYF | TGTGCCAGCTCACCACGGACTAGCGGGGACGAGCAGTACTTC
NA | TRBJ2-3 | TRBV2 | NA | CASSERLDTQYF | TGTGCCAGCAGTGAACGTTTAGATACGCAGTATTTT
TRBD1 | TRBJ2-7 | TRBV4-3 | NA | CASSPGTGFSEQYF | TGCGCCAGCAGCCCCGGGACAGGCTTTTCCGAGCAGTACTTC
TRBD1 | TRBJ1-1 | TRBV10-3 | NA | CAIRPGTANTEAFF | TGTGCCATCAGGCCCGGGACAGCGAACACTGAAGCTTTCTTT
NA | TRBJ1-2 | TRBV7-2 | NA | CASSLGPGGYTF | TGTGCCAGCAGCCTTGGGCCGGGAGGCTACACCTTC
NA | TRBJ2-1 | TRBV19 | NA | CASSIIGGTAPRNEQFF | TGTGCCAGTAGTATAATAGGGGGGACGGCTCCTCGAAATGAGCAGTTCTTC
NA | TRBJ2-3 | TRBV9 | NA | CASSVEISSDTQYF | TGTGCCAGCAGCGTAGAAATTAGTTCGGATACGCAGTATTTT
NA | TRBJ2-5 | TRBV15 | NA | CATSRDPQETQYF | TGTGCCACCAGCAGAGATCCACAAGAGACCCAGTACTTC
NA | TRBJ1-5 | TRBV11-2 | NA | CASSLDSGQGQPQHF | TGTGCCAGCAGCTTAGACTCGGGACAAGGTCAGCCCCAGCATTTT
TRBD1 | TRBJ2-7 | TRBV11-2 | NA | CASRDYRGSYEQYF | TGTGCCAGCAGAGACTACAGGGGCTCCTACGAGCAGTACTTC
NA | TRBJ2-1 | TRBV7-3 | NA | CASSSRGSYNEQFF | TGTGCCAGCAGCTCCAGGGGCTCCTACAATGAGCAGTTCTTC
NA | TRBJ2-1 | TRBV7-9 | NA | CASSPPFGSPLNNEQFF | TGTGCCAGCAGCCCCCCCTTCGGGAGTCCGCTAAACAATGAGCAGTTCTTC
NA | TRBJ1-1 | TRBV7-9 | NA | CASSQGRAGKNTEAFF | TGTGCCAGCAGTCAAGGGAGGGCGGGGAAGAACACTGAAGCTTTCTTT
NA | TRBJ1-1 | TRBV18 | NA | CASSLEGTRAFF | TGTGCCAGCTCACTCGAGGGGACTAGAGCTTTCTTT
NA | TRBJ2-2 | TRBV2 | NA | CASSPDRSGELFF | TGTGCCAGCAGTCCGGACCGGTCCGGGGAGCTGTTTTTT
NA | TRBJ2-6 | TRBV5-4 | NA | CASSTRTRGSGANVLTF | TGTGCCAGCAGCACCAGGACCCGGGGATCTGGGGCCAACGTCCTGACTTTC
NA | TRBJ2-7 | TRBV7-2 | NA | CASSLSYPYEQYF | TGTGCCAGCAGCTTATCATATCCCTACGAGCAGTACTTC
NA | TRBJ1-1 | TRBV28 | NA | CASSRMLNTEAFF | TGTGCCAGCAGCAGAATGCTAAACACTGAAGCTTTCTTT
NA | TRBJ1-2 | TRBV16 | NA | CASSQSRAGYTF | TGTGCCAGCAGCCAATCACGGGCTGGCTACACCTTC
NA | TRBJ1-6 | TRBV15 | NA | CATSGTRWTANSPLHF | TGTGCCACCAGCGGAACCCGGTGGACAGCAAATTCACCCCTCCACTTT
NA | TRBJ1-3 | TRBV28 | once | CASSSTGHSGNTIYF | TGTGCCAGCAGCTCAACTGGGCACAGCGGGAACACCATATATTTT
TRBD1 | TRBJ1-1 | TRBV6-5 | NA | CASSKQGSGYTEAFF | TGTGCCAGCAGTAAACAGGGGTCCGGGTACACTGAAGCTTTCTTT